This T cell receptor (beta chain) derives from a study of post-analysis software for immune sequencing data. This clonotype showed up just a few times. Prepared libraries of TCR beta cDNA carried unique molecular identifiers. TCRdb recomputed calls from the PCR reads with MiXCR, one row per CDR3 protein. The sample lists approximately 660,000 distinct CDR3 sequences, 55% to 60% seen once, with roughly 12% in the top ten. Sequencing input: blood. The receptor comes from a girl aged 2 to 9 with multiple sclerosis.

CDR3: CATSDFQGSYNEQFF. CDR3 bases: TGTGCCACCAGTGATTTCCAGGGTTCCTACAATGAGCAGTTCTTC. This rearrangement joins TRBV24-1 to TRBJ2-1; possibly TRBD1 for D (5 bases). Germline CDR1 and CDR2: KGHDR and SFDVKD. This CDR3 is built from 15 residues. Trimming stripped 1 base from V and 1 base from J, with 7 bases between.